This TCR beta chain was recovered during a study of cytomegalovirus exposure and HLA in healthy donors. Study background: One earlier analysis, a look at roughly 170 million T cells, found around 110 million unique TCR beta sequences. General study findings and limits: A missense variant in DCLRE1C was later tied to TCR beta V- and J-gene trimming. In a later analysis, most CMV-associated TCR beta chains appeared HLA-restricted. TCR beta sequences reportedly predicted most subjects' HLA-A and HLA-B alleles accurately.

Use of 60 Vbeta and 13 Jbeta primers characterized the PCR. Profiling relied on immunoSEQ multiplex PCR, and the TCRdb table lists in-frame clones only, not all of them. This sample has about 160,000 clones, with more than 65% found just once. About this clone: As yet, its antigen is unknown.

CDR3 length: 13 residues. The V gene lost 4 bases and the J gene lost 9 bases, with 13 bases spanning the gap. In germline, CDR1 is MNHEY, CDR2 SMNVEV (reference sequence). This chain links TRBV27 with TRBJ2-1; a possible D gene is TRBD1 (5 bases). Sequenced material: PBMCs. The clonotype comes from a man aged 45-65 years in good health and CMV-seropositive. CDR3 residues: CASSWGGPIEQFF. In DNA, the CDR3 is TGTGCCAGCAGTTGGGGCGGCCCCATTGAGCAGTTCTTC.